This T cell receptor (beta chain) was obtained from a study of vaccination effects on CD4 cells after COVID-19. Concerning this clone: The antigen is undetermined.

The CDR3 runs 16 residues. Trimming left V 7 bases short and J 1 base short, with 17 bases between. Germline V lookup: CDR1 SNHLY, CDR2 FYNNEI. Libraries were prepared by immunoSEQ multiplex PCR; TCRdb keeps only in-frame clonotypes and omits some of them. The sample lists 72,000 or so clones, just under 75% occurring once. Following 10 days of culture, CD4+ T cells were isolated. Either the BNT162b2 or mRNA-1273 vaccine was given to participants in two doses. Sequences were derived from CD4+ T cells from PBMCs cultured without peptide, sampled after COVID-19 vaccination. The chain joins TRBV2 to TRBJ1-5; weak D call: TRBD1 (6 bases). The TCR originated in a human donor who received a COVID-19 vaccine. The CDR3 region has the DNA TGTGCCAGCATCCTCGAGGAGGGGGGCAGCAATCAGCCCCAGCATTTT. This gives the protein CASILEEGGSNQPQHF.